Below, 7 T cell receptor beta chains from the same sample are listed, as sequenced in a study of cytomegalovirus exposure and HLA in healthy donors. Using immunoSEQ multiplex PCR, the repertoire was profiled, and TCRdb retains in-frame clones only, with some absent. The table includes roughly 280,000 clones, around 86% detected once. The source material was PBMCs. Every receptor here comes from a woman aged 18-29 years in good health and CMV-seronegative.

The J gene is TRBJ2-7, the V gene TRBV9; perhaps TRBD1 as D (7 bases). The CDR3 covers 15 residues. Germline loops: CDR1 SGDLS, CDR2 YYNGEE. V lost 3 bases and J lost 6, with 19 bases in between. The CDR3 nucleotides are TGTGCCAGCAGCGAGGGGGGACAGAAGGGCGCCGAGCAGTACTTC. Its protein is CASSEGGQKGAEQYF. The entire variable domain, with the rest obtained from reference TRBV9 and TRBJ2-7, is as follows: DSGVTQTPKHLITATGQRVTLRCSPRSGDLSVYWYQQSLDQGLQFLIQYYNGEERAKGNILERFSAQQFPDLHSELNLSSLELGDSALYFCASSEGGQKGAEQYFGPGTRLTVT.

This clone was seen a handful of times. The chain combines TRBV9 with TRBJ1-2, with 8 bases identical to TRBD1. Germline assignment: CDR1 SGDLS and CDR2 YYNGEE. The V gene end was trimmed by 2 bases and the J gene end by 8 bases; junction bases not matched to a gene: 8. The CDR3 consists of 14 residues. CDR3 DNA: TGTGCCAGCAGCGTCGGACAGGGAGAGTACGGCTACACCTTC. This gives the protein CASSVGQGEYGYTF.

The chain joins TRBV7-9 to TRBJ2-2; perhaps TRBD1 as D (6 bases). The CDR3 covers 14 residues. CDR1 and CDR2 (germline): SEHNR, FQNEAQ (reference sequence). Trimming took 10 bases from V and 0 from J, leaving 12 bases between them. The chain's CDR3 is CATGGQSNTGELFF. The CDR3 DNA sequence: TGTGCCACCGGAGGACAGTCGAACACCGGGGAGCTGTTTTTT.

The V gene is TRBV7-2, the J gene TRBJ2-2, with 9 positions matching TRBD1. The CDR3 loop spans 15 amino acids. The germline V gene has CDR1 SGHTA and CDR2 FQGNSA. V gave up 1 base and J gave up 4 bases; unmatched junction bases: 1. In DNA form, the CDR3 reads TGTGCCAGCAGCTTAGGACAGGGGGGCACCGGGGAGCTGTTTTTT. It yields the protein CASSLGQGGTGELFF.

This chain connects TRBV2 to TRBJ2-2; tentatively, D is TRBD1 (6 bases). V gave up 6 bases and J gave up 6 bases, with 11 bases separating them. The CDR3 has 13 residues. Germline lookup yields CDR1 SNHLY and CDR2 FYNNEI. CDR3 bases: TGTGCCAGCAGCTCCACAGGGCCCGGGGAGCTGTTTTTT. Translating gives CASSSTGPGELFF.

The J gene is TRBJ2-7, the V gene TRBV4-3; the match to TRBD1 covers 7 bases. The V gene's germline CDR1 is LGHNA and CDR2 YSLEER. V trimming: 1 base; J trimming: 5 bases; junction bases outside the gene matches: 8. The CDR3 length is 15 residues. CDR3: CASSQGTGLVDEQYF. CDR3 sequence (DNA): TGCGCCAGCAGCCAAGGGACAGGCTTGGTGGACGAGCAGTACTTC.

This rearrangement joins TRBV6-6 to TRBJ1-1; 7 bases match TRBD1. Trimming took 6 bases from V and 5 from J; bases not matched to a gene: 9. Germline assignment: CDR1 MNHNY and CDR2 SVGAGI (reference sequence). This CDR3 is 14 amino acids long. CDR3: CASRVGTVETEAFF. The CDR3, as DNA: TGTGCCAGCAGGGTAGGGACAGTGGAAACTGAAGCTTTCTTT.